This is a list of T cell receptor beta chains from one sample in a study of vaccination and CD4 T cells after COVID-19. No antigen has been assigned to these receptors. TCRdb processed the PCR reads anew with MiXCR; each CDR3 protein has one entry. The sample has 5,000 to 7,000 distinct CDR3 sequences, less than 70% seen once; the top ten hold roughly half. The specimen sequenced was CD4+ T cells from blood, cultured in vitro. The receptors originated from a human donor in good health. Both conserved end residues are part of each CDR3. The order of the fields is J gene, V gene, D gene, clone size, CDR3 DNA, CDR3 protein. A D gene is named only where the DNA matches it firmly. The listing skips clone size in some rows; elsewhere it reads once, few, many or a size class.

>TRBJ2-2|TRBV2|NA|few
TGTGCCAGCAGCGGGGACTCCGCCACCGGGGAGCTGTTTTTT
CASSGDSATGELFF
>TRBJ2-1|TRBV11-2|NA|NA
TGTGCCAGCAGCCCCAGGGTTTCCTACAATGAGCAGTTCTTC
CASSPRVSYNEQFF
>TRBJ1-6|TRBV7-6|NA|NA
TGTGCCAGCAGTTTCGGACAGTCGGATTCACCCCTCCACTTT
CASSFGQSDSPLHF
>TRBJ2-3|TRBV6-5|NA|once
TGTGCCAGCAGTTACCGAGACACAGATACGCAGTATTTT
CASSYRDTDTQYF
>TRBJ1-6|TRBV20-1|TRBD1|NA
TGCAGTGCTCCCTCTGGGACAGCATCACGGTCACCCCTCCACTTT
CSAPSGTASRSPLHF
>TRBJ2-5|TRBV20-1|NA|few
TGCAGTGCTAGACTCAGGGCTCAGACCCAGTACTTC
CSARLRAQTQYF
>TRBJ2-1|TRBV25-1|NA|NA
TGTGCCAGCAGTCCGTATCTCTCCTACAATGAGCAGTTCTTC
CASSPYLSYNEQFF
>TRBJ1-2|TRBV20-1|NA|NA
TGCAGTGCTAGAGAGAGGACCGGGAAGACCTATGGCTACACCTTC
CSARERTGKTYGYTF
>TRBJ1-3|TRBV6-1|NA|few
TGTGCCACCGGCCTCGGACGGCGCGGAAACACCATATATTTT
CATGLGRRGNTIYF
>TRBJ1-4|TRBV4-1|NA|NA
TGCGCCAGCAGCCAAGAGGGGGCCAAGGGTGAAAAACTGTTTTTT
CASSQEGAKGEKLFF
>TRBJ1-5|TRBV5-5|NA|NA
TGTGCCAGCAGCTTGGGCGGGGTGGAACAGCCCCAGCATTTT
CASSLGGVEQPQHF
>TRBJ1-5|TRBV5-1|NA|NA
TGCGCCAGCAGCTTGGAGGGGAGTCAGCCCCAGCATTTT
CASSLEGSQPQHF
>TRBJ2-3|TRBV19|NA|once
TGTGCCACCCTGGGGCTAGTATCAGATACGCAGTATTTT
CATLGLVSDTQYF
>TRBJ1-2|TRBV20-1|NA|NA
TGCAGTGCCCAGAACCAGAGTAGAGATAACTATGGCTACACCTTC
CSAQNQSRDNYGYTF
>TRBJ2-5|TRBV14|NA|NA
TGTGCCAGCAGCCTACCGGGGGACGAGACCCAGTACTTC
CASSLPGDETQYF
>TRBJ2-7|TRBV19|TRBD2|few
TGTGCCAGTAGTGGACTAGCGGGAGGGCAGAATCCGCAGTACTTC
CASSGLAGGQNPQYF
>TRBJ2-5|TRBV7-2|TRBD1|NA
TGTGCCAGCAGCGTCTTACAGGGGGAAGAGACCCAGTACTTC
CASSVLQGEETQYF
>TRBJ2-7|TRBV7-7|NA|few
TGTGCCAGCAGCTACCGGAGCTCCTACGAGCAGTACTTC
CASSYRSSYEQYF
>TRBJ2-7|TRBV6-2/TRBV6-3|NA|NA
TGTGCCACGAGGTTAGACGGGGAGGCCTACGAGCAGTACTTC
CATRLDGEAYEQYF
>TRBJ2-3|TRBV20-1|TRBD2|NA
TGCAGTGCCGTGTGGCGGGGGGGCGCAGATACGCAGTATTTT
CSAVWRGGADTQYF
>TRBJ2-6|TRBV2|NA|NA
TGTGCCAATGCGAAGCAGGGGGGCTCTGGGGCCAACGTCCTGACTTTC
CANAKQGGSGANVLTF
>TRBJ1-5|TRBV10-1|NA|few
TGCGCCAGCGTTGGCAGGGACAATCAGCCCCAGCATTTT
CASVGRDNQPQHF
>TRBJ2-5|TRBV30|TRBD1|NA
TGTGCCTCAAGACAGGGTGCGACCCAGTACTTC
CASRQGATQYF
>TRBJ1-3|TRBV10-3|TRBD1|NA
TGTGCCATCCAGGGGGGCCCTGGAAACACCATATATTTT
CAIQGGPGNTIYF
>TRBJ2-1|TRBV12-3/TRBV12-4|NA|NA
TGTGCCAGCAGTTTAGCGCGGGTGGGGGCCGCGGTTTATGAGCAGTTCTTC
CASSLARVGAAVYEQFF
>TRBJ2-5|TRBV4-1|NA|NA
TGCGCCAGCAGCCAAGAGTCGGACTCCCCGTACCAAGAGACCCAGTACTTC
CASSQESDSPYQETQYF
>TRBJ1-2|TRBV6-4|NA|few
TGTGCCAGCAGCGGCAGGGTTCCTTATGGCTACACCTTC
CASSGRVPYGYTF
>TRBJ2-3|TRBV5-1|NA|few
TGCGCCAGCAGCTTGGGTTTGATAGATACGCAGTATTTT
CASSLGLIDTQYF
>TRBJ1-3|TRBV20-1|NA|NA
TGCAGTGCTATACAGGGAAACACCATATATTTT
CSAIQGNTIYF
>TRBJ2-2|TRBV10-3|TRBD2|NA
TGTGCCATCTCCCCCCGGGGGGTGAACACCGGGGAGCTGTTTTTT
CAISPRGVNTGELFF
>TRBJ1-2|TRBV6-1|TRBD1|few
TGTGCCAGCATTCGACAGGGCCCCTATGGCTACACCTTC
CASIRQGPYGYTF
>TRBJ2-7|TRBV7-8|NA|NA
TGTGCCAGCAGCTCGGACGGGGGTGGGTACGAGCAGTACTTC
CASSSDGGGYEQYF
>TRBJ1-5|TRBV19|TRBD1|few
TGTGCCAGTAGTATTGTCCAGGGGGATCAGCCCCAGCATTTT
CASSIVQGDQPQHF
>TRBJ1-1|TRBV6-1|NA|NA
TGTGCCAGCAGCGACCAAGGGAACTTGAACACTGAAGCTTTCTTT
CASSDQGNLNTEAFF
>TRBJ2-7|TRBV28|NA|NA
TGTGCCAGCTGGGACACAATCGCCTACGAGCAGTACTTC
CASWDTIAYEQYF
>TRBJ1-1|TRBV18|NA|NA
TGTGCCAGCTCACCACTCGGGTCAGAGGATACTGAAGCTTTCTTT
CASSPLGSEDTEAFF
>TRBJ2-5|TRBV7-2|TRBD2|NA
TGTGCCAGCAGCCCCGCAGGACTAGCGGGCCCTGGGGAGACCCAGTACTTC
CASSPAGLAGPGETQYF
>TRBJ2-5|TRBV7-9|TRBD2|few
TGTGCCAGCAGCTTCGGGCGGGGGGTCCAAGAGACCCAGTACTTC
CASSFGRGVQETQYF